This entry lists 22 T cell receptor beta chains sequenced from one sample in a study of blood T cells in healthy people across ages (dated by TCRdb to between 2015 and 2016). The library was generated by 5' RACE. Sequencing relied on an Illumina HiSeq 2500. The second PCR ran for roughly 6 to 11 cycles and used a J-beta primer mix along with a sample-barcoded 5' primer. TCRdb applied fastp at Q25 and MiXCR to the public reads, then kept only in-frame beta chains. A single entry per CDR3 protein holds the most common genes and DNA from its merged rows. Counted in this sample were about 640,000 distinct CDR3 sequences; approximately 50% of them appeared once. Of the sample, over 35% falls within the top ten clones. What was sequenced was blood. The source of these receptors is a man aged 55 to 70 in good health.

The chain couples TRBV20-1 to TRBJ2-7; 10 nucleotides align to TRBD1. V shed 3 bases and J 3 bases; nucleotides not matched to a gene: 5. This CDR3 comprises 14 residues. Germline values: CDR1 DFQATT, CDR2 SNEGSKA (reference sequence). CDR3 region: CSASPDRGLYEQYF. DNA for the CDR3: TGCAGTGCTAGCCCCGACAGGGGGCTCTACGAGCAGTACTTC.

As DNA, the CDR3 is TGCGCCAGCAGCTTGGCCGACAGGGGGAAACAAGAGACCCAGTACTTC. The encoded protein is CASSLADRGKQETQYF. The chain carries TRBV5-1 and TRBJ2-5, with 9 bases matching TRBD1. CDR1 is SGHRS and CDR2 is YFSETQ in the germline V gene. Unmatched junction bases numbered 5, after V lost 0 bases and J lost 2 bases. The CDR3 contains 16 residues. Complete variable domain (other parts from reference TRBV5-1 and TRBJ2-5): KAGVTQTPRYLIKTRGQQVTLSCSPISGHRSVSWYQQTPGQGLQFLFEYFSETQRNKGNFPGRFSGRQFSNSRSEMNVSTLELGDSALYLCASSLADRGKQETQYFGPGTRLLVL.

This clonotype was found many times. The chain joins TRBV7-9 to TRBJ2-7; 12 nucleotides align to TRBD2. The junction had 2 bases not matched to a gene; V was cut back by 6 bases and J by 2 bases. The CDR3 runs 14 residues. The V gene's germline CDR1 is SEHNR and CDR2 FQNEAQ (reference sequence). Here the CDR3 reads CASSPSGGAYEQYF. DNA for the CDR3: TGTGCCAGCAGTCCTAGCGGGGGGGCCTACGAGCAGTACTTC.

This clonotype was recorded a few times. For the CDR3, the DNA is TGTGCCAGCAGCTTCGGTTATACGATCAGGAACTCTGGGGCCAACGTCCTGACTTTC. Amino acids: CASSFGYTIRNSGANVLTF. The chain is built from TRBV7-9 and TRBJ2-6; D gene ambiguous. This CDR3 contains 19 residues. The germline V gene has CDR1 SEHNR and CDR2 FQNEAQ (reference sequence). With 3 bases removed from V and 0 bases from J, the gap between germline ends came to 18 bases. The complete variable domain, with remaining parts taken from reference TRBV7-9 and TRBJ2-6, reads DTGVSQNPRHKITKRGQNVTFRCDPISEHNRLYWYRQTLGQGPEFLTYFQNEAQLEKSRLLSDRFSAERPKGSFSTLEIQRTEQGDSAMYLCASSFGYTIRNSGANVLTFGAGSRLTVL.

As DNA, the CDR3 is TGTGCCAGCAGCCATGGGGACAGGAGCTCCTATAATTCACCCCTCCACTTT. Its translation is CASSHGDRSSYNSPLHF. V is TRBV2 and J is TRBJ1-6; 8 positions match TRBD1. Germline loops: CDR1 SNHLY, CDR2 FYNNEI. The CDR3 is made up of 17 amino acids. V gave up 6 bases and J gave up 0 bases; unmatched junction bases: 7.

The genes are TRBV15 and TRBJ2-5; unclear D gene. Germline loops: CDR1 LNHNV, CDR2 YYDKDF (reference sequence). The CDR3 sequence is 15 residues long. Trimming pared 4 bases from V and 3 bases from J, leaving 15 bases between. The CDR3 is CATSTRMVIKETQYF. The CDR3 nucleotides are TGTGCCACCAGCACGAGGATGGTGATCAAAGAGACCCAGTACTTC.

The J gene is TRBJ2-7, the V gene TRBV2; 7 nucleotides agree with TRBD2. Per germline, CDR1 SNHLY and CDR2 FYNNEI. V shed 0 bases, J shed 2 bases, and the junction held 4 bases outside the gene matches. The CDR3 runs 15 residues. The DNA of the CDR3 is TGTGCCAGCAGTGAAGCCCCCGGGACTACCTACGAGCAGTACTTC. This sequence encodes CASSEAPGTTYEQYF.

This chain uses TRBV20-1 with TRBJ2-6; D gene ambiguous. V lost 6 bases and J lost 2, with 14 bases in between. The CDR3 covers 15 residues. CDR1 and CDR2 from the germline V gene are DFQATT and SNEGSKA (reference sequence). This CDR3 reads CSARPDGAGANVLTF. The CDR3 nucleotides are TGCAGTGCCAGACCCGACGGTGCTGGGGCCAACGTCCTGACTTTC.

The V and J genes are TRBV12-3 or TRBV12-4 and TRBJ2-3; no clear D. The CDR3 covers 16 residues. V lost 5 bases and J 4 bases, leaving 19 bases between the germline ends. CDR3 nucleotide sequence: TGTGCCAGCAGTCGAGTCCCGAGAAGCCCCGCAGATACGCAGTATTTT. It translates to CASSRVPRSPADTQYF.

The rearrangement uses TRBV28 and TRBJ2-1; 8 nucleotides match TRBD1. Trimming cost V 10 bases and J 6 bases; bases outside gene matches: 5. The length of the CDR3 is 12 residues. Germline V gene data show CDR1 as MDHEN and CDR2 as SYDVKM. The CDR3 region is CATTDRVNEQFF. In DNA, the CDR3 is TGTGCCACCACGGACAGGGTCAATGAGCAGTTCTTC.

This chain links TRBV27 with TRBJ2-7; D could derive from TRBD1 or TRBD2 (5 bases each). The tail of the sequence fits TRBJ2-5 better, so the J call may be wrong. The germline gives CDR1 MNHEY, CDR2 SMNVEV (reference sequence). The CDR3 extends over 16 amino acids. For the CDR3, the DNA is TGTGCCAGCAGTCCCAGGACTCGAGCGAGGGGCGAGACCCAGTACTTC. This encodes CASSPRTRARGETQYF.

This clonotype turned up a few times. V usage is TRBV11-3 and J usage is TRBJ1-1; D is perhaps TRBD1 (6 bases). With 5 bases removed from V and 1 base from J, the gap between germline ends came to 11 bases. The CDR3 contains 14 residues. Per germline, CDR1 SGHNT and CDR2 YENEEA. DNA of the CDR3: TGTGCCAGCAGCGTACAGGGACCGAACACTGAAGCTTTCTTT. Its translation: CASSVQGPNTEAFF.

V and J are TRBV12-5 and TRBJ2-1; 14 bases are a match to TRBD2. The germline V gene encodes CDR1 LGHNT and CDR2 FRNRAP. V lost 5 bases, J lost 6 bases, and 3 bases stayed unmatched. The CDR3 spans 15 residues. CDR3 DNA sequence: TGTGCTAGTGGTGAGACTAGCGGGGGGGTCAATGAGCAGTTCTTC. It encodes CASGETSGGVNEQFF. Full variable domain (remainder filled in from reference TRBV12-5 and TRBJ2-1): DARVTQTPRHKVTEMGQEVTMRCQPILGHNTVFWYRQTMMQGLELLAYFRNRAPLDDSGMPKDRFSAEMPDATLATLKIQPSEPRDSAVYFCASGETSGGVNEQFFGPGTRLTVL.

This sequence joins TRBV5-4 and TRBJ2-4; 8 bases align to TRBD1. After removal of 0 bases from V and 9 bases from J, the junction contained 8 bases not matched to a gene. The CDR3 length is 15 residues. CDR1 and CDR2 (germline): SGHNT, YYREEE (reference sequence). The CDR3 sequence is CASSLGRTGIAIQYF. The CDR3 bases are TGTGCCAGCAGCTTGGGGCGGACAGGGATTGCCATTCAGTACTTC.

The chain uses TRBV15 and TRBJ1-1; no firm D call. The V and J ends lost 0 bases and 5 bases respectively, with 10 bases between them. The CDR3 has 14 amino acids. Per the germline V gene, CDR1 is LNHNV and CDR2 is YYDKDF (reference sequence). The CDR3 DNA reads as TGTGCCACCAGCAGAGATCAGTTGGGGACTGAAGCTTTCTTT. Translated, it gives CATSRDQLGTEAFF.

This chain connects TRBV20-1 to TRBJ2-5, with a tentative D call TRBD2 (6 bases). Trimming removed 4 bases from V and 9 bases from J, with 9 bases in between. This CDR3 region has 10 residues. From germline, CDR1 is DFQATT and CDR2 SNEGSKA (reference sequence). The CDR3 sequence is CSATREAQYF. The CDR3 region has the DNA TGCAGTGCTACGCGGGAAGCCCAGTACTTC.

This rearrangement joins TRBV4-2 to TRBJ2-1; D ambiguous. The V end was cut by 1 base, the J end by 0 bases, with 7 bases between. Germline V gene sequence: CDR1 LGHNA, CDR2 YNFKEQ. The CDR3 runs 15 residues. The chain's CDR3 is CASSQAHRSYNEQFF. The CDR3, as DNA: TGTGCCAGCAGCCAAGCCCACCGCTCCTACAATGAGCAGTTCTTC.

The chain employs TRBV18 and TRBJ2-4; D remains ambiguous. The J call is uncertain, as TRBJ2-5 better fits the DNA end. The germline gives CDR1 KGHSH, CDR2 LQKENI. The CDR3 has 14 residues. The CDR3 DNA is TGTGCCAGCTCACCAGCAACAGTTCAAGAGACCCAGTACTTC. It yields the protein CASSPATVQETQYF.

This clonotype has just a few counts. The J gene is TRBJ2-5, the V gene TRBV10-3; TRBD1 aligns across 10 bases. The CDR3 contains 15 residues. J gave up 4 bases and V 8 bases, and 10 bases lay outside the gene matches. CDR1 and CDR2 (germline): ENHRY, SYGVKD. In DNA, the CDR3 is TGTGCCATCGGTGGGGCCCGGGACAGGGGAGAGACCCAGTACTTC. This codes for CAIGGARDRGETQYF.

The chain combines TRBV12-3 or TRBV12-4 with TRBJ2-2; the D gene could be TRBD1 or TRBD2 (7 bases each). The V gene lost 8 bases and the J gene lost 4 bases, with 17 bases spanning the gap. The CDR3 runs to 15 residues. CDR3 in amino acids: CASVTIRGGTGELFF. In DNA, the CDR3 is TGTGCCAGCGTGACGATCAGGGGGGGCACCGGGGAGCTGTTTTTT.

This clonotype was observed a handful of times. The gene calls are TRBV7-8 and TRBJ2-1; D tentatively fits TRBD1 or TRBD2 (5 bases each). Germline V gene sequence: CDR1 SGHVS, CDR2 FQNEAQ. V lost 6 bases to trimming and J lost 8 bases, with 20 bases between them. This CDR3 region has 15 residues. The CDR3 DNA follows: TGTGCCAGCAGTTCTTGGACTCCTCAGGGCGATGAGCAGTTCTTC. This gives the protein CASSSWTPQGDEQFF. Drawing the rest from reference TRBV7-8 and TRBJ2-1, the complete variable domain is GAGVSQSPRYKVAKRGQDVALRCDPISGHVSLFWYQQALGQGPEFLTYFQNEAQLDKSGLPSDRFFAERPEGSVSTLKIQRTQQEDSAVYLCASSSWTPQGDEQFFGPGTRLTVL.

The CDR3 loop reads CASSQVGGASTEAFF. CDR3 DNA: TGTGCCAGCAGCCAAGTGGGCGGGGCGAGCACTGAAGCTTTCTTT. The chain links TRBV3-1 to TRBJ1-1; D is perhaps TRBD1 (5 bases). Germline-derived CDR1 and CDR2 are LGHDT and YNNKEL (reference sequence). This CDR3 is built from 15 residues. Trimming removed 1 base from V and 4 bases from J, with 13 bases in between.